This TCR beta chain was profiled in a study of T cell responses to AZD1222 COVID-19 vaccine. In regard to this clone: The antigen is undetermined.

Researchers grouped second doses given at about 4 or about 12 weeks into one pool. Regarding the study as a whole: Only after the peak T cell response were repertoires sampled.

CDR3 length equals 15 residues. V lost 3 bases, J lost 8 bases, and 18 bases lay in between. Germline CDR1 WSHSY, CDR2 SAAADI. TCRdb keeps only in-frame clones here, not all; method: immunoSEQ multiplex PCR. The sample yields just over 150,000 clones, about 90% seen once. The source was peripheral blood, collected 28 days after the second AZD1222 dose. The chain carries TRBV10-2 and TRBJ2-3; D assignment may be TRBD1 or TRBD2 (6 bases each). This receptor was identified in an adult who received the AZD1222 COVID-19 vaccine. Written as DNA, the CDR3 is TGCGCCAGCAGTGAATCTTGGGGGGCGGCGGGTACGCAGTATTTT. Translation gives CASSESWGAAGTQYF.